A selection of T cell receptor beta chains follows, all from one sample in a study of early T cells in non-severe SARS-CoV-2 infection. TCRdb reanalysed the 5' RACE reads using MiXCR and keeps one entry per CDR3 protein. The sample records roughly 71,000 distinct CDR3 sequences, approximately 13% being singletons. Sequenced: whole blood. The receptors were gathered from an adult who was a healthcare worker with PCR-confirmed SARS-CoV-2 infection or an uninfected control (not recorded which). The CDR3 runs from the conserved cysteine through the conserved F or W. A D gene is named only where the DNA matches it firmly.

>NA|TRBV5-1
CASSLGGLNTEAFF
>NA|TRBV3-1
CASSQDYNSPLHF
>TRBD1|TRBV11-2
CASSPYRGTSTDTQYF
>TRBD2|TRBV25-1
CASRSGSDYEQYF
>NA|TRBV20-1
CSARGPPGERESNQPQHF
>NA|TRBV4-1
CASSQVGRRRGNEKLFF
>NA|TRBV4-2
CASSQTIFLEQYF
>NA|TRBV11-2
CASSFLTENSPLHF
>NA|TRBV20-1
CSAGSNIQYF
>TRBD2|TRBV7-9
CASSPTPGLAGEQYF
>TRBD1|TRBV2
CASSTRTGGAAEAFF
>NA|TRBV7-9
CASSETDNYNSPLHF
>TRBD1|TRBV16
CASSQSGAGGAYNEQFF
>NA|TRBV7-3
CASSLTPPSPGLYNEQFF
>NA|TRBV3-1
CASMREGGTDTQYF
>TRBD1|TRBV11-2
CASSAQGGTGANVLTF
>NA|TRBV24-1
CATSARQPGSNEQFF
>TRBD1|TRBV7-8
CASSLDRGRVWFPKNIQYF
>NA|TRBV20-1
CSARVQKGYTEAFF
>NA|TRBV28
CASIPYGINYGYTF
>TRBD2|TRBV5-5
CASSLRLAGGPNEQFF
>NA|TRBV6-5
CASSYGQDRYNEQFF
>NA|TRBV29-1
CSAGRGAYEQYF
>NA|TRBV6-5
CASSSSVGYEQYF
>NA|TRBV6-6
CASSYNSHTEAFF
>TRBD2|TRBV20-1
CSARELAGGDTGELFF
>TRBD2|TRBV18
CASSTIAGEETQYF
>NA|TRBV6-5
CASSSAEGRKTYEQYF
>TRBD1|TRBV7-8
CASSPRQGARLEGYTF
>TRBD2|TRBV12-3/TRBV12-4
CASTLYSGSTEEQYF
>NA|TRBV7-2
CASTRRGPTDTQYF
>TRBD2|TRBV6-6
CASGLHSGLAGGRRTGELFF
>TRBD1|TRBV7-3
CATSRTGASEQYF
>TRBD2|TRBV5-1
CASSLVSSGGYEQYF
>TRBD1|TRBV7-9
CASSSGTGGGYTF
>NA|TRBV29-1
CSARGRITLEQYF
>NA|TRBV29-1
CSVVVGGDDQPQHF
>NA|TRBV30
CAWSRTNYGYTF
>NA|TRBV9
CASSFESSYNSPLHF
>NA|TRBV29-1
CSVTGSDGYTF
>NA|TRBV28
CASSDGDRLDSAGSQYF
>NA|TRBV12-3/TRBV12-4
CASRTRETYYGYTF
>TRBD2|TRBV11-2
CASTQRGSSYEQYF
>NA|TRBV2
CASIASFNEQFF
>NA|TRBV7-6
CASSLTAPAANPYEQYF
>TRBD1|TRBV20-1
CSAFDRGTEAFF
>NA|TRBV4-1
CASSEFVDGISGNTIYF
>NA|TRBV4-2
CASSHSSNYGYTF
>TRBD2|TRBV18
CASSQRTSGRTNEQYF
>TRBD1|TRBV12-3/TRBV12-4
CASSLGQGLNSPLHF